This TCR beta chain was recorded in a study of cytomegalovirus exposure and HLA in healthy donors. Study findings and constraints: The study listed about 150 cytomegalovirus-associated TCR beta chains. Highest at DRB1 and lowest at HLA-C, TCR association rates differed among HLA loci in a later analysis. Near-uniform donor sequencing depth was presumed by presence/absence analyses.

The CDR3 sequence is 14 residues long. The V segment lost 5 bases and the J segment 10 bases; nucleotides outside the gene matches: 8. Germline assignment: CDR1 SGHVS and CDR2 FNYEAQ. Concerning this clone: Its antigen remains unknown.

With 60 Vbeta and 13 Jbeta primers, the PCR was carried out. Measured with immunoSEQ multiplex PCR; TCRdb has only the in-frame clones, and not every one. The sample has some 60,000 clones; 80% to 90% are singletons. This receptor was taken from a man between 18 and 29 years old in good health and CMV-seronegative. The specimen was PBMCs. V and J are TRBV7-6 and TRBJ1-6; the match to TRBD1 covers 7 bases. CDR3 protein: CASSRTGDTSPLHF. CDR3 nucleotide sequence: TGTGCCAGCAGCCGAACAGGGGACACCTCACCCCTCCACTTT.